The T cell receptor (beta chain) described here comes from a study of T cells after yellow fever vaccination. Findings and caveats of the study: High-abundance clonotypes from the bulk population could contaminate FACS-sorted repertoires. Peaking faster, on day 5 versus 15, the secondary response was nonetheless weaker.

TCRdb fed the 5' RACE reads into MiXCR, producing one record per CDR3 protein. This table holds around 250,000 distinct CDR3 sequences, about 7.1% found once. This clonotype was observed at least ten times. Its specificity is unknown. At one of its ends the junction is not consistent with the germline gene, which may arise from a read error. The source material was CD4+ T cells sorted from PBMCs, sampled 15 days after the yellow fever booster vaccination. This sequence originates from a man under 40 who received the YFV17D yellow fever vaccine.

Written as DNA, the CDR3 is TGTGACAGCAGTTTGGCGACTAGCGGGAGTTATGAGCAGTTCTTC. Translating it yields CDSSLATSGSYEQFF. This rearrangement joins TRBV12-3 or TRBV12-4 to TRBJ2-1, with 12 bases aligning to TRBD2. The CDR3 loop spans 15 amino acids.